One sample yielded the 14 T cell receptor beta chains listed below, sequenced in a study of CD8+ T cells in alopecia areata. Treatment denoted: oral pan-JAK inhibitor, 5-10 mg twice daily. Sequencing templates came from extracted RNA that was reverse transcribed into cDNA. TCRdb's table, derived via immunoSEQ multiplex PCR, lists solely in-frame clones and lacks some. The sample includes under 350,000 clones, roughly 64% of them seen just once. Specimen: CD4+ T cells sorted from blood, collected at week 24, from a patient treated with tofacitinib. The receptors stem from a human donor with alopecia areata.

The chain links TRBV4-1 to TRBJ1-2; D is ambiguous. Germline CDR1 reads MGHRA; CDR2 reads YSYEKL. V was cut by 0 bases and J by 2 bases, with 13 bases left in between. This CDR3 is built from 16 residues. CDR3 nucleotide sequence: TGCGCCAGCAGCCAAGATCGGTTACAGCCGAACTATGGCTACACCTTC. Translation gives CASSQDRLQPNYGYTF.

The genes are TRBV29-1 and TRBJ2-7; perhaps TRBD2 as D (5 bases). CDR1 and CDR2 (germline): SQVTM, ANQGSEA. The CDR3 spans 13 residues. The V and J ends lost 7 bases and 5 bases respectively, with 18 bases between them. The CDR3 coding sequence is TGCAGCGCCGGGGAAACCCTAACGGACGAGCAGTACTTC. Protein product: CSAGETLTDEQYF.

The gene calls are TRBV15 and TRBJ1-2; D is unclear. The CDR3 length is 14 residues. Germline assignment: CDR1 LNHNV and CDR2 YYDKDF (reference sequence). V lost 0 bases, J lost 1 base, and 6 bases lay in between. The CDR3 reads CATSRDPVNYGYTF. As DNA, the CDR3 is TGTGCCACCAGCAGAGACCCAGTTAACTATGGCTACACCTTC. The variable domain in full, with the rest retrieved from reference TRBV15 and TRBJ1-2, is DAMVIQNPRYQVTQFGKPVTLSCSQTLNHNVMYWYQQKSSQAPKLLFHYYDKDFNNEADTPDNFQSRRPNTSFCFLDIRSPGLGDTAMYLCATSRDPVNYGYTFGSGTRLTVV.

This clone was detected only once. This CDR3 reads CASSEMERTGNIQYF. For the CDR3, the DNA is TGTGCCAGCAGTGAAATGGAGCGTACTGGAAACATTCAGTACTTC. The J gene is TRBJ2-4, the V gene TRBV6-1; D unresolved. Trimming took off 2 bases at V and 6 bases at J, with 14 bases between the two ends. Germline V gene sequence: CDR1 MNHNS, CDR2 SASEGT. CDR3 size: 15 residues.

The chain recombines TRBV14 with TRBJ2-3, with 7 bases that match TRBD1. CDR3 length: 15 amino acids. The germline CDR1 and CDR2 sequences are SGHDN and FVKESK. J was trimmed by 4 bases and V by 0 bases; bases with no gene match: 4. The CDR3 nucleotides are TGTGCCAGCAGCCAAGATACCCAGGGGGCAGATACGCAGTATTTT. It is translated as CASSQDTQGADTQYF.

The rearrangement links TRBV6-5 to TRBJ1-1; D ambiguous. The germline V and J ends were trimmed by 0 bases and 4 bases, with 12 bases remaining between them. CDR3 size: 15 residues. The germline V gene encodes CDR1 MNHEY and CDR2 SVGAGI. This chain's CDR3 is CASSYSVGYGTEAFF. In nucleotides, the CDR3 is TGTGCCAGCAGTTACTCAGTGGGGTATGGCACTGAAGCTTTCTTT.

The sample holds a few counts of this clone. This chain uses TRBV19 with TRBJ2-3; D is possibly TRBD2 (6 bases). The CDR3 extends over 20 amino acids. In germline, CDR1 is LNHDA, CDR2 SQIVND (reference sequence). Trimming took 6 bases from V and 4 from J, leaving 32 bases between them. The DNA for the CDR3 is TGTGCCAGTAGCAGGACTGCCGGGCAAAGACTAGACTGGGAGGCAGATACGCAGTATTTT. Protein sequence: CASSRTAGQRLDWEADTQYF.

Concerning this clone: An end of the junction differs from the germline gene, which may be a read error. The J gene is TRBJ2-5, the V gene TRBV10-3, with TRBD1 matching 8 bases. CDR1 and CDR2 from the germline V gene are ENHRY and SYGVKD. This CDR3 is 14 amino acids long. CDR3 in amino acids: CAIREFTGGETQYF. CDR3 bases: TGTGCCATCAGGGAGTTTACAGGGGGAGAGACCCAGTACTTC.

This chain joins TRBV5-6 and TRBJ2-7; 10 bases map to TRBD1. V dropped 6 bases and J dropped 4; count of bases not matched to a gene: 7. CDR1 is SGHDT, CDR2 YYEEEE, per germline. CDR3 size: 14 residues. CDR3: CASTLRDRGYEQYF. CDR3 coding DNA: TGTGCCAGCACCCTTCGGGACAGGGGTTACGAGCAGTACTTC.

V and J are TRBV5-6 and TRBJ1-6; TRBD1 matches at 7 bases. V was clipped by 0 bases and J by 10 bases; unmatched bases: 1. The CDR3 covers 13 residues. The germline V gene has CDR1 SGHDT and CDR2 YYEEEE. The CDR3 sequence is CASSLAGGSPLHF. CDR3 bases: TGTGCCAGCAGCTTGGCAGGGGGGTCACCCCTCCACTTT.

The rearrangement links TRBV7-9 to TRBJ2-5, with TRBD1 matching 7 bases. CDR3 size: 15 residues. The junction had 11 bases not matched to a gene; V was cut back by 5 bases and J by 5 bases. Germline lookup yields CDR1 SEHNR and CDR2 FQNEAQ (reference sequence). The CDR3 nucleotides are TGTGCCAGCAGCCCCCGGACAGGCGGAAGGGAGACCCAGTACTTC. Its translation: CASSPRTGGRETQYF. Variable domain in full (rest from reference TRBV7-9 and TRBJ2-5): DTGVSQNPRHKITKRGQNVTFRCDPISEHNRLYWYRQTLGQGPEFLTYFQNEAQLEKSRLLSDRFSAERPKGSFSTLEIQRTEQGDSAMYLCASSPRTGGRETQYFGPGTRLLVL.

This clone has a count of ten or more. The gene calls are TRBV27 and TRBJ1-3, with a tentative D call TRBD1 (6 bases). This CDR3 has 17 residues. V lost 3 bases and J 2 bases, leaving 17 bases between the germline ends. CDR1 and CDR2 (germline): MNHEY, SMNVEV (reference sequence). The CDR3 coding sequence is TGTGCCAGCAGTTTGATTGCAGCAGGGGTCGCTGGAAACACCATATATTTT. Encoded protein: CASSLIAAGVAGNTIYF.

The chain couples TRBV1 to TRBJ2-3. TRBV1 is listed as a pseudogene. The CDR3 length is 15 residues. CDR3 sequence reads: CTSHGRPHGIDTQYF. The CDR3 DNA follows: TGCACCAGCCACGGGCGCCCGCATGGTATTGATACGCAGTATTTT.

V usage is TRBV28 and J usage is TRBJ2-7; weak D call: TRBD2 (5 bases). The CDR3 length is 12 residues. The germline CDR1 and CDR2 sequences are MDHEN and SYDVKM. Trimming removed 11 bases from V and 4 bases from J, with 15 bases in between. In nucleotides, the CDR3 is TGTGCCTCCATGAGGACGGGGTACGAGCAGTACTTC. Protein sequence: CASMRTGYEQYF.